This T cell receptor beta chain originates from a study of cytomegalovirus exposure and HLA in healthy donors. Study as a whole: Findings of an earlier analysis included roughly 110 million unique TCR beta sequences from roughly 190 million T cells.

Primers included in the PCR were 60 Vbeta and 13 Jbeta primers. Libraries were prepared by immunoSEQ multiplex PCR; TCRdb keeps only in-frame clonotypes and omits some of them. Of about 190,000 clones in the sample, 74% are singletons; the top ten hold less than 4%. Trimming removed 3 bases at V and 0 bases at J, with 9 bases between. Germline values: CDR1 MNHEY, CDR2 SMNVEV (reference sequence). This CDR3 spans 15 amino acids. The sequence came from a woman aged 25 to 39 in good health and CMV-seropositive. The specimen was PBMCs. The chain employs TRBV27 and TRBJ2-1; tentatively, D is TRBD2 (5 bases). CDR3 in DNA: TGTGCCAGCAGTTTTTTGGGGAGCTCCTACAATGAGCAGTTCTTC. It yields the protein CASSFLGSSYNEQFF.